The clone carrying this TCR beta chain was seen a single time. These data are taken from a study of blood T cell repertoires in COVID-19. Study context: Sources were T cells, B-cell-depleted T cells, or PBMCs; the material itself was cDNA or gDNA.

Residents of approximately 25 US areas, aged about 18 to 100 years, made up the participants. Authors' methods: Amplification of reference gene primers provided the estimated nucleated cell counts. Generated by immunoSEQ multiplex PCR, the TCRdb table keeps only in-frame clones and is missing some. D and trimming come from the DNA, and the V and J calls and clone size come from that table. The sample includes 110,000 to 150,000 clones, under 90% of them seen just once. Germline lookup yields CDR1 SGHTA and CDR2 FQGNSA. The CDR3 covers 15 residues. V shed 4 bases and J shed 8 bases, with 20 bases lying between them.

The origin of this receptor is a woman aged 18-29 years who had been exposed to COVID-19. The chain recombines TRBV7-2 with TRBJ1-2, with D perhaps TRBD1 (6 bases). The specimen sequenced was PBMCs or T cells enriched from blood (not recorded which). CDR3 DNA: TGTGCCAGCAGCTCCACGAGGGGGGGAATTGGAGGCTACACCTTC. Its protein product is CASSSTRGGIGGYTF.